Following are 10 T cell receptor beta chains from one sample sequenced in a study of T-cell reconstitution after alpha-beta-depleted transplantation in children. For TCRbeta, the library was prepared with unique molecular identifiers. TCRdb reprocessed the PCR reads with MiXCR, giving one entry per CDR3 protein. The sample has about 480,000 distinct CDR3 sequences, under 15% seen once; the top ten hold about 5.6%. Material: PBMCs from the stem cell graft donor, obtained from the stem cell graft. These receptors all come from a human donor who donated a stem cell graft to a child with combined immunodeficiency.

This clonotype has just a few counts. V usage is TRBV24-1 and J usage is TRBJ1-1, with D possibly matching TRBD1 (6 bases). The V end was cut by 5 bases, the J end by 5 bases, with 20 bases between. Germline CDR1 KGHDR, CDR2 SFDVKD. This CDR3 comprises 16 residues. CDR3 bases: TGTGCCACCAGTGCGGGGGGGGGCGGTGTATTGACTGAAGCTTTCTTT. Protein product: CATSAGGGGVLTEAFF.

This clonotype was counted only a few times. This chain connects TRBV20-1 to TRBJ2-7; D tentatively reads TRBD1 or TRBD2 (5 bases each). The germline V gene has CDR1 DFQATT and CDR2 SNEGSKA (reference sequence). V was pared by 2 bases and J by 5 bases, with 19 bases between. This CDR3 has 15 residues. The CDR3 nucleotides are TGCAGTGCTAGATCGCTCTCCGGGACGGAAAACGAGCAGTACTTC. Encoded protein: CSARSLSGTENEQYF.

This clonotype was seen a few times. This chain joins TRBV12-3 or TRBV12-4 and TRBJ2-1, with 10 bases that match TRBD1. The ends lost 5 bases at V and 7 bases at J; junction bases unmatched: 8. The CDR3 consists of 15 residues. CDR3 amino acids: CASSDRDRGLNEQFF. CDR3 sequence (DNA): TGTGCCAGCAGTGACCGGGACAGGGGACTTAATGAGCAGTTCTTC.

This clonotype was recorded many times. V is TRBV29-1 and J is TRBJ2-6; D unresolved. Germline CDR1 SQVTM, CDR2 ANQGSEA. Trimming removed 7 bases from V and 2 bases from J, with 6 bases in between. This CDR3 region has 12 residues. CDR3 bases: TGCAGCGCCGCTACTGGGGCCAACGTCCTGACTTTC. Amino acids: CSAATGANVLTF.

There are many counts of this clonotype. This chain joins TRBV9 and TRBJ2-7, with 8 bases lining up with TRBD2. Germline lookup yields CDR1 SGDLS and CDR2 YYNGEE. The CDR3 covers 14 residues. J lost 4 bases, V lost 0 bases, and 3 bases had no gene match. The CDR3 loop is CASSVAGGPYEQYF. DNA for the CDR3: TGTGCCAGCAGCGTAGCGGGAGGGCCATACGAGCAGTACTTC.

This clonotype was detected only a few times. The rearrangement uses TRBV6-1 and TRBJ1-5; D may be TRBD1 (6 bases). The V end was cut by 10 bases, the J end by 6 bases, with 19 bases between. Germline lookup yields CDR1 MNHNS and CDR2 SASEGT. The CDR3 extends over 14 amino acids. Here the CDR3 DNA reads TGTGCCACTCAGCGTCAGGGGTCGGGTCAGCCCCAGCATTTT. Protein product: CATQRQGSGQPQHF.

This clonotype turned up a few times. CDR3 DNA: TGCAGCGTTGGGGTACCCGGGACAGCCACCGGGGAGCTGTTTTTT. It encodes CSVGVPGTATGELFF. This chain joins TRBV29-1 and TRBJ2-2, with 7 bases aligning to TRBD1. Germline V gene lookup returns CDR1 SQVTM and CDR2 ANQGSEA. The CDR3 spans 15 residues. Losses at the gene ends were 4 bases for V and 4 bases for J; bases not matched to a gene: 9.

The chain links TRBV6-1 to TRBJ2-5, with 7 bases lining up with TRBD1. Germline V gene data show CDR1 as MNHNS and CDR2 as SASEGT. This CDR3 has 15 residues. V dropped 5 bases and J dropped 2; count of bases not matched to a gene: 8. The CDR3 protein is CASSRDRPTQETQYF. CDR3 coding DNA: TGTGCCAGCAGTCGGGACAGACCCACGCAAGAGACCCAGTACTTC.

This clonotype was seen ten or more times. The chain recombines TRBV5-1 with TRBJ1-1, with a possible D match to TRBD1 (6 bases). This CDR3 has 14 amino acids. With 4 bases removed from V and 5 bases from J, the gap between germline ends came to 15 bases. Germline V gives CDR1 SGHRS, CDR2 YFSETQ. CDR3 region: CASSIQGGWTEAFF. The CDR3 DNA follows: TGCGCCAGCAGCATACAGGGTGGATGGACTGAAGCTTTCTTT. The variable domain in full, completed from reference TRBV5-1 and TRBJ1-1, reads KAGVTQTPRYLIKTRGQQVTLSCSPISGHRSVSWYQQTPGQGLQFLFEYFSETQRNKGNFPGRFSGRQFSNSRSEMNVSTLELGDSALYLCASSIQGGWTEAFFGQGTRLTVV.

In its sample, this clonotype was seen a few times. The chain links TRBV24-1 to TRBJ1-1; D is ambiguous. The germline gives CDR1 KGHDR, CDR2 SFDVKD. The V and J ends lost 4 bases and 3 bases respectively, with 8 bases between them. The CDR3 length is 13 residues. The CDR3 loop is CATSDAMYTEAFF. The CDR3 DNA follows: TGTGCCACCAGTGACGCGATGTACACTGAAGCTTTCTTT.